This is a list of T cell receptor beta chains from one sample in a study of PD-1 blockade in mismatch repair-deficient tumors. The repertoire was sequenced with immunoSEQ multiplex PCR; TCRdb's copy has only in-frame clones and lacks some. In the table there are about 34,000 clones, around 80% of which are singletons. The sample here was PBMCs, taken roughly 6 weeks after starting pembrolizumab. The receptor set was obtained from an adult with mismatch repair-deficient cancer. Each CDR3 is given with its conserved first and last residue. Fields, in order: clone size, J gene, V gene, D gene, CDR3 protein, CDR3 DNA. A D gene is named only where the DNA matches it firmly. Size is omitted from some rows. Given values are once, few, many or a class for expanded clones.

abundance: .; j_gene: TRBJ1-2; v_gene: TRBV4-2; d_gene: .; CDR3aa: CASSQERQDTYGYTF; CDR3nt: TGTGCCAGCAGCCAAGAACGACAGGACACCTATGGCTACACCTTC
abundance: once; j_gene: TRBJ1-1; v_gene: TRBV7-2; d_gene: TRBD1; CDR3aa: CASSFRQGGTEAFF; CDR3nt: TGTGCCAGCAGCTTTCGACAGGGTGGGACTGAAGCTTTCTTT
abundance: .; j_gene: TRBJ2-3; v_gene: TRBV29-1; d_gene: .; CDR3aa: CSVEDGTYRTDTQYF; CDR3nt: TGCAGCGTTGAAGATGGGACATACCGCACAGATACGCAGTATTTT
abundance: .; j_gene: TRBJ2-7; v_gene: TRBV6-1; d_gene: .; CDR3aa: CATRTSKTYEQYF; CDR3nt: TGTGCCACCCGGACAAGTAAGACCTACGAGCAGTACTTC
abundance: .; j_gene: TRBJ1-2; v_gene: TRBV30; d_gene: .; CDR3aa: CAWSRGFDYGYTF; CDR3nt: TGTGCCTGGAGCAGGGGTTTCGACTATGGCTACACCTTC
abundance: .; j_gene: TRBJ1-2; v_gene: TRBV20-1; d_gene: .; CDR3aa: CSGRGFHGYTF; CDR3nt: TGCAGTGGGAGAGGTTTCCATGGCTACACCTTC
abundance: .; j_gene: TRBJ2-4; v_gene: TRBV19; d_gene: .; CDR3aa: CATKDRFYIQYF; CDR3nt: TGTGCCACCAAAGACAGGTTCTACATTCAGTACTTC
abundance: .; j_gene: TRBJ1-5; v_gene: TRBV12-5; d_gene: TRBD1; CDR3aa: CASGLVQGSVNQPQHF; CDR3nt: TGTGCTAGTGGTTTGGTACAGGGGTCGGTCAATCAGCCCCAGCATTTT
abundance: .; j_gene: TRBJ1-2; v_gene: TRBV30; d_gene: .; CDR3aa: CAWSETYRDDGYTF; CDR3nt: TGTGCCTGGAGTGAAACCTACAGGGATGATGGCTACACCTTC
abundance: .; j_gene: TRBJ2-5; v_gene: TRBV5-8; d_gene: TRBD2; CDR3aa: CASSLMAGGPETQYF; CDR3nt: TGTGCCAGCAGCTTGATGGCGGGAGGGCCAGAGACCCAGTACTTC
abundance: few; j_gene: TRBJ2-7; v_gene: TRBV14; d_gene: .; CDR3aa: CASSQWGGGYEQYF; CDR3nt: TGTGCCAGCAGCCAATGGGGAGGGGGCTACGAGCAGTACTTC
abundance: .; j_gene: TRBJ1-2; v_gene: TRBV18; d_gene: .; CDR3aa: CASSPLTGRSSGINYGYTF; CDR3nt: TGTGCCAGCTCACCACTGACAGGCCGCTCATCTGGCATTAACTATGGCTACACCTTC
abundance: .; j_gene: TRBJ1-5; v_gene: TRBV29-1; d_gene: .; CDR3aa: CSVGDNSNQPQHF; CDR3nt: TGCAGCGTTGGGGACAATAGCAATCAGCCCCAGCATTTT
abundance: .; j_gene: TRBJ1-1; v_gene: TRBV28; d_gene: TRBD1; CDR3aa: CASSLRGQVNTEAFF; CDR3nt: TGTGCCAGCAGTTTAAGGGGACAGGTGAACACTGAAGCTTTCTTT
abundance: few; j_gene: TRBJ2-7; v_gene: TRBV28; d_gene: .; CDR3aa: CASTLHYEQYF; CDR3nt: TGTGCCAGCACCTTACATTACGAGCAGTACTTC
abundance: .; j_gene: TRBJ2-7; v_gene: TRBV28; d_gene: TRBD1; CDR3aa: CASSLGPGQTYEQYF; CDR3nt: TGTGCCAGCAGTTTGGGTCCGGGACAGACCTACGAGCAGTACTTC
abundance: .; j_gene: TRBJ2-7; v_gene: TRBV11-3; d_gene: TRBD2; CDR3aa: CASSPGLAGQYEQYF; CDR3nt: TGTGCCAGCAGCCCGGGACTAGCGGGGCAATACGAGCAGTACTTC
abundance: .; j_gene: TRBJ1-1; v_gene: TRBV7-2; d_gene: TRBD1; CDR3aa: CASSSQGGSEAFF; CDR3nt: TGTGCCAGCAGCTCCCAGGGGGGATCTGAAGCTTTCTTT
abundance: .; j_gene: TRBJ1-1; v_gene: TRBV28; d_gene: TRBD1; CDR3aa: CATTGVGTEAFF; CDR3nt: TGTGCCACGACAGGGGTGGGAACTGAAGCTTTCTTT
abundance: .; j_gene: TRBJ1-5; v_gene: TRBV19; d_gene: TRBD1; CDR3aa: CASTLDRAPNQPQHF; CDR3nt: TGTGCCAGTACCCTAGACAGGGCCCCCAATCAGCCCCAGCATTTT
abundance: .; j_gene: TRBJ2-2; v_gene: TRBV5-1; d_gene: TRBD2; CDR3aa: CASSLERGRNTGELFF; CDR3nt: TGCGCCAGCAGCTTGGAGCGGGGGAGGAACACCGGGGAGCTGTTTTTT
abundance: .; j_gene: TRBJ1-1; v_gene: TRBV28; d_gene: TRBD1; CDR3aa: CASSEPAGGLEVAFF; CDR3nt: TGTGCCAGCAGTGAACCCGCAGGGGGCCTCGAGGTAGCTTTCTTT
abundance: .; j_gene: TRBJ2-4; v_gene: TRBV10-3; d_gene: .; CDR3aa: CAISESGVTNIQYF; CDR3nt: TGTGCCATCAGTGAGTCCGGGGTTACGAACATTCAGTACTTC
abundance: .; j_gene: TRBJ2-1; v_gene: TRBV7-8; d_gene: .; CDR3aa: CASSLTLGGYNEQFF; CDR3nt: TGTGCCAGCAGCTTAACACTCGGAGGATACAATGAGCAGTTCTTC
abundance: .; j_gene: TRBJ1-5; v_gene: TRBV5-1; d_gene: TRBD1; CDR3aa: CASSPGTGEYSNQPQHF; CDR3nt: TGCGCCAGCAGCCCCGGGACAGGGGAGTATAGCAATCAGCCCCAGCATTTT
abundance: once; j_gene: TRBJ1-2; v_gene: TRBV27; d_gene: TRBD1; CDR3aa: CASSGQGLMDGYTF; CDR3nt: TGTGCCAGCAGTGGACAGGGTCTGATGGATGGCTACACCTTC
abundance: .; j_gene: TRBJ2-7; v_gene: TRBV29-1; d_gene: TRBD2; CDR3aa: CSVEDLGREGVYEQYF; CDR3nt: TGCAGCGTTGAAGATCTGGGGCGGGAGGGGGTATACGAGCAGTACTTC
abundance: .; j_gene: TRBJ2-5; v_gene: TRBV10-2; d_gene: TRBD1; CDR3aa: CASSAQQGAGETQYF; CDR3nt: TGCGCCAGCAGTGCTCAACAGGGGGCGGGGGAGACCCAGTACTTC
abundance: .; j_gene: TRBJ2-3; v_gene: TRBV5-4; d_gene: TRBD2; CDR3aa: CASSLLTGGDTQYF; CDR3nt: TGTGCCAGCAGCTTGTTGACGGGAGGAGATACGCAGTATTTT
abundance: .; j_gene: TRBJ2-7; v_gene: TRBV13; d_gene: TRBD2; CDR3aa: CASSVTSGSSREQYF; CDR3nt: TGTGCCAGCAGCGTCACTAGCGGGAGTTCTCGCGAGCAGTACTTC
abundance: .; j_gene: TRBJ1-2; v_gene: TRBV7-2; d_gene: .; CDR3aa: CASSTRQAVDYGYTF; CDR3nt: TGTGCCAGCAGCACACGACAGGCGGTTGACTATGGCTACACCTTC
abundance: .; j_gene: TRBJ2-7; v_gene: TRBV27; d_gene: TRBD1; CDR3aa: CASTMGQGAEQYF; CDR3nt: TGTGCCAGCACCATGGGACAGGGGGCCGAGCAGTACTTC
abundance: .; j_gene: TRBJ1-5; v_gene: TRBV28; d_gene: .; CDR3aa: CASSFGRWGNQPQHF; CDR3nt: TGTGCCAGCAGTTTCGGGAGGTGGGGGAATCAGCCCCAGCATTTT